Listed here are 30 T cell receptor beta chains from one sample, sequenced in a study of blood T cell repertoires in COVID-19 (dated by TCRdb to between 2020 and 2021). Receptor libraries were prepared by the immunoSEQ multiplex PCR assay. Drawn from immuneACCESS, this table holds only the in-frame rearrangements with V and J called that TCRdb kept. Clones are partly lost; checked studies trace under half to an unresolved V gene and leave the rest unexplained. The sample table holds 90,000 to 130,000 clones, of which approximately 82% were seen once. Jointly, the top ten make up about 3.7% of the sample. Sequenced input: peripheral blood. These receptors all come from an elderly woman with acute or convalescent COVID-19.

The V gene is TRBV19, the J gene TRBJ1-5; D is unclear. This CDR3 has 15 residues. Germline V lookup: CDR1 LNHDA, CDR2 SQIVND (reference sequence). Trimming shortened V by 3 bases and J by 6 bases, and 15 bases separated the two germline ends. The CDR3 here is CASSISSSAAQPQHF. Written as DNA, the CDR3 is TGTGCCAGTAGTATTAGCTCATCGGCCGCTCAGCCCCAGCATTTT.

The rearrangement joins TRBV11-2 to TRBJ2-5, with TRBD1 as a possible D gene (5 bases). Germline values: CDR1 SGHAT, CDR2 FQNNGV. V was clipped by 4 bases and J by 5 bases, with 20 bases between them. The CDR3 is 16 amino acids. The CDR3 DNA reads as TGTGCCAGCAGCTCACGACAGCTCCTTATTGGGGAGACCCAGTACTTC. It yields the protein CASSSRQLLIGETQYF.

This clone was recorded a few times. The rearrangement links TRBV12-2 to TRBJ2-7; the table assigns TRBD2, which was not confirmed against the DNA. TRBV12-2 is tagged as a pseudogene. This CDR3 comprises 18 residues. CDR3 nucleotide sequence: TGTGCAAGTCGCTTTTTGACCGGGAGGCGGGAGGGCTCCTACGAGCAGTACTTC. It codes for CASRFLTGRREGSYEQYF.

The chain combines TRBV6-6 with TRBJ2-7, with 8 bases identical to TRBD1. Germline assignment: CDR1 MNHNY and CDR2 SVGAGI (reference sequence). Losses at the gene ends were 6 bases for V and 2 bases for J; bases not matched to a gene: 9. The CDR3 has 15 amino acids. The CDR3 sequence is CASSFRTGNPYEQYF. The CDR3 coding sequence is TGTGCCAGCAGCTTTCGGACAGGGAATCCCTACGAGCAGTACTTC.

This clone turned up a few times. The gene calls are TRBV3-1 (or the pseudogene TRBV3-2) and TRBJ1-6, with no clear D. Trimming shortened V by 2 bases and J by 1 base, and 9 bases separated the two germline ends. The CDR3 length is 16 residues. CDR1 and CDR2 (germline): LGHDT, YNNKEL (reference sequence). The CDR3 DNA follows: TGTGCCAGCAGCCAATCCCACAGTTCCTATAATTCACCCCTCCACTTT. Translating it yields CASSQSHSSYNSPLHF.

This clone was recorded a few times. The rearrangement links TRBV24-1 to TRBJ2-7; 8 bases are shared with TRBD2. The CDR3 is 13 residues long. Per germline, CDR1 KGHDR and CDR2 SFDVKD. After removal of 7 bases from V and 3 bases from J, the junction contained 4 bases not matched to a gene. The CDR3 here is CATSPGGGYEQYF. The CDR3 coding sequence is TGTGCCACCAGCCCGGGGGGGGGCTACGAGCAGTACTTC.

The V gene is TRBV28, the J gene TRBJ2-1; 10 nucleotides match TRBD2. The CDR3 is 13 residues long. V gave up 2 bases and J gave up 9 bases; unmatched junction bases: 1. The germline gives CDR1 MDHEN, CDR2 SYDVKM. CDR3: CASSLLAGVEQFF. The CDR3 DNA follows: TGTGCCAGCAGTTTACTAGCGGGAGTTGAGCAGTTCTTC.

The V call is TRBV30, the J call TRBJ2-1, with TRBD2 matching 8 bases. The CDR3 covers 15 residues. V dropped 4 bases and J dropped 9; count of bases not matched to a gene: 14. Germline V gene lookup returns CDR1 GTSNPN and CDR2 SVGIG (reference sequence). The DNA of the CDR3 is TGTGCCTGGACCTACCGAGGGACTAGGAACGTTGAGCAGTTCTTC. Amino acids: CAWTYRGTRNVEQFF.

This chain uses TRBV7-8 with TRBJ2-1, with unresolved D. The V gene lost 11 bases and the J gene lost 0 bases, with 11 bases spanning the gap. CDR1 and CDR2 from the germline V gene are SGHVS and FQNEAQ. This CDR3 is built from 13 residues. CDR3 DNA: TGTGCCTCCGGCGCTAGCTCCTACAATGAGCAGTTCTTC. Protein sequence: CASGASSYNEQFF.

J is TRBJ1-5 and V is TRBV11-3, with D perhaps matching TRBD1 (5 bases). Germline CDR1 is SGHNT and CDR2 is YENEEA. The CDR3 spans 17 residues. The V and J ends lost 5 bases and 5 bases respectively, with 22 bases between them. CDR3 DNA: TGTGCCAGCAGCAAGGGGTTTTGCTACAAAGGATATCAGCCCCAGCATTTT. Protein product: CASSKGFCYKGYQPQHF.

The DNA of the CDR3 is TGTGCCAGCCTCTTCGGGGGCGGGAGTATTTACAATGAGCAGTTCTTC. Protein: CASLFGGGSIYNEQFF. V and J are TRBV28 and TRBJ2-1, with D perhaps TRBD2 (7 bases). Germline V CDR1 and CDR2: MDHEN, SYDVKM. The CDR3 consists of 16 residues. Deletions cut 8 bases from V and 4 bases from J, with 21 bases between.

The chain uses TRBV3-1 (or the pseudogene TRBV3-2) and TRBJ2-3; TRBD2 matches 7 bases. Trimming cost V 1 base and J 4 bases; bases outside gene matches: 5. The CDR3 sequence is 15 residues long. Germline CDR1 is LGHDT and CDR2 is YNNKEL (reference sequence). DNA for the CDR3: TGTGCCAGCAGCCAAGGGGACTATATACCAGATACGCAGTATTTT. Encoded protein: CASSQGDYIPDTQYF.

V gene TRBV7-9 combines with J gene TRBJ2-5, with 8 bases matching TRBD1. Germline values: CDR1 SEHNR, CDR2 FQNEAQ (reference sequence). Trimming took 4 bases from V and 4 from J; bases not matched to a gene: 2. The CDR3 totals 13 residues. The CDR3 sequence: CASSSGQGETQYF. CDR3 bases: TGTGCCAGCAGCTCTGGACAGGGAGAGACCCAGTACTTC.

The rearrangement joins TRBV6-5 to TRBJ2-7; 9 nucleotides match TRBD2. Germline trimming cut 7 bases from V and 3 bases from J; bases unmatched to any gene: 4. The CDR3 contains 13 residues. The V gene's germline CDR1 is MNHEY and CDR2 SVGAGI. CDR3 protein: CASKDSGSYEQYF. The CDR3 coding sequence is TGTGCCAGCAAGGATAGCGGGAGCTACGAGCAGTACTTC.

The chain recombines TRBV5-4 with TRBJ1-4, with 9 bases lining up with TRBD1. CDR3 size: 15 residues. Germline V gene data show CDR1 as SGHNT and CDR2 as YYREEE (reference sequence). V lost 4 bases to trimming and J lost 8 bases; unmatched junction nucleotides: 9. The chain's CDR3 is CASSIGTGINEKLFF. DNA for the CDR3: TGTGCCAGCAGCATAGGGACAGGGATTAACGAAAAACTGTTTTTT. The whole variable domain, remainder taken from reference TRBV5-4 and TRBJ1-4, is ETGVTQSPTHLIKTRGQQVTLRCSSQSGHNTVSWYQQALGQGPQFIFQYYREEENGRGNFPPRFSGLQFPNYSSELNVNALELDDSALYLCASSIGTGINEKLFFGSGTQLSVL.

The chain couples TRBV7-8 to TRBJ1-1, with 8 nucleotides matching TRBD1. The CDR3 has 20 amino acids. The germline CDR1 and CDR2 sequences are SGHVS and FQNEAQ. Trimming removed 4 bases from V and 2 bases from J; junction bases left unmatched: 21. The DNA for the CDR3 is TGTGCCAGCAGCTCCCCCTTTACGAGGCGACAGGGGACAACCAACACTGAAGCTTTCTTT. Protein sequence: CASSSPFTRRQGTTNTEAFF. Full variable domain (remainder filled in from reference TRBV7-8 and TRBJ1-1): GAGVSQSPRYKVAKRGQDVALRCDPISGHVSLFWYQQALGQGPEFLTYFQNEAQLDKSGLPSDRFFAERPEGSVSTLKIQRTQQEDSAVYLCASSSPFTRRQGTTNTEAFFGQGTRLTVV.

The V gene is TRBV6-5, the J gene TRBJ2-5, with 8 positions matching TRBD2. Germline V gene lookup returns CDR1 MNHEY and CDR2 SVGAGI. The CDR3 totals 13 residues. V lost 7 bases and J lost 5; bases outside the gene matches: 6. The CDR3 is CASIRIAGETQYF. The CDR3 nucleotides read TGTGCCAGCATCAGAATAGCGGGGGAGACCCAGTACTTC.

The chain is built from TRBV5-1 and TRBJ2-1; 9 bases are a match to TRBD2. V was clipped by 4 bases and J by 6 bases; unmatched bases: 17. This CDR3 has 18 amino acids. CDR1 SGHRS and CDR2 YFSETQ come from the germline V gene. This CDR3 reads CASSPGALLVAGANEQFF. The CDR3 DNA follows: TGCGCCAGCAGCCCTGGTGCCCTTCTTGTAGCGGGGGCCAATGAGCAGTTCTTC. The full variable domain, in which reference TRBV5-1 and TRBJ2-1 provide the parts outside the CDR3, is KAGVTQTPRYLIKTRGQQVTLSCSPISGHRSVSWYQQTPGQGLQFLFEYFSETQRNKGNFPGRFSGRQFSNSRSEMNVSTLELGDSALYLCASSPGALLVAGANEQFFGPGTRLTVL.

About this clone: The same CDR3 arises from other DNA sequences in this sample as well. This chain connects TRBV30 to TRBJ1-2; TRBD1 aligns across 8 bases. The germline V gene encodes CDR1 GTSNPN and CDR2 SVGIG (reference sequence). The CDR3 contains 13 residues. The trim removed 2 bases at V and 4 bases at J, leaving 3 bases unmatched. The CDR3 sequence: CAWSRDRPYGYTF. CDR3 nucleotides: TGTGCCTGGAGTAGGGACAGGCCCTATGGCTACACCTTC.

This clone appeared once. The V gene is TRBV10-3, the J gene TRBJ2-5, with 8 bases fitting TRBD2. The CDR3 runs 15 residues. Germline CDR1 ENHRY, CDR2 SYGVKD. J gave up 5 bases and V 5 bases, and 10 bases lay outside the gene matches. The CDR3 loop reads CAISFGSGVGETQYF. The CDR3 nucleotides read TGTGCCATCAGTTTCGGTAGCGGGGTGGGGGAGACCCAGTACTTC.

This rearrangement joins TRBV24-1 to TRBJ2-7; D remains unclear. This CDR3 is built from 11 residues. CDR1 is KGHDR, CDR2 SFDVKD, per germline. Trimming stripped 4 bases from V and 2 bases from J, with 2 bases between. The CDR3 bases are TGTGCCACCAGTGACACCTACGAGCAGTACTTC. Its translation is CATSDTYEQYF.

This chain uses TRBV9 with TRBJ2-1; 10 nucleotides match TRBD2. V shed 4 bases, J shed 0 bases, and the junction held 16 bases outside the gene matches. The CDR3 runs to 20 residues. Germline V gene lookup returns CDR1 SGDLS and CDR2 YYNGEE. The CDR3 region is CASSPRSGASGRFSYNEQFF. CDR3 sequence (DNA): TGTGCCAGCAGCCCACGCTCGGGGGCTAGCGGGAGATTCTCCTACAATGAGCAGTTCTTC.

The J gene is TRBJ2-3, the V gene TRBV9, with 7 bases lining up with TRBD1. CDR1 and CDR2 from the germline V gene are SGDLS and YYNGEE. The CDR3 is 16 residues long. V lost 0 bases, J lost 3 bases, and 7 bases stayed unmatched. The CDR3 spells CASSVGTGTETDTQYF. DNA for the CDR3: TGTGCCAGCAGCGTAGGGACCGGGACAGAAACAGATACGCAGTATTTT.

The chain has TRBV27 and TRBJ2-7; TRBD2 aligns across 10 bases. CDR3 size: 13 residues. Trimming took 5 bases from V and 2 from J; bases not matched to a gene: 0. Germline V CDR1 and CDR2: MNHEY, SMNVEV (reference sequence). CDR3 nucleotide sequence: TGTGCCAGCAGTCTAGCGGGGGCCTACGAGCAGTACTTC. This gives the protein CASSLAGAYEQYF.

The rearrangement links TRBV6-5 to TRBJ2-7; TRBD2 might be the D (6 bases). The CDR3 consists of 13 residues. The V gene lost 6 bases and the J gene lost 1 base, with 10 bases spanning the gap. Germline V gives CDR1 MNHEY, CDR2 SVGAGI. This CDR3 is CASRVTSSYEQYF. For the CDR3, the DNA is TGTGCCAGCAGGGTGACTAGTTCCTACGAGCAGTACTTC.

The chain couples TRBV11-3 to TRBJ1-1; weak D call: TRBD1 (6 bases). Germline assignment: CDR1 SGHNT and CDR2 YENEEA. Trimming removed 6 bases at V and 4 bases at J, with 18 bases between. The CDR3 runs to 15 residues. CDR3 nucleotide sequence: TGTGCCAGCAGTCGTACCGGGGGGCTCAGCACTGAAGCTTTCTTT. Its translation is CASSRTGGLSTEAFF.

This chain uses TRBV5-1 with TRBJ2-7; 15 bases fit TRBD2. The junction had 11 bases not matched to a gene; V was cut back by 3 bases and J by 7 bases. Germline-derived CDR1 and CDR2 are SGHRS and YFSETQ. There are 17 residues in the CDR3. The CDR3 sequence is CASSSGLAGGPPDEQYF. In nucleotides, the CDR3 is TGCGCCAGCAGCTCCGGACTAGCGGGAGGGCCCCCTGATGAGCAGTACTTC.

The CDR3 nucleotides read TGTGCCAGCAGAACAACGAACACTGAAGCTTTCTTT. It codes for CASRTTNTEAFF. This chain links TRBV6-5 with TRBJ1-1; D remains ambiguous. The CDR3 is made up of 12 amino acids. V lost 6 bases and J lost 1, with 6 bases in between. Germline CDR1 MNHEY, CDR2 SVGAGI.

J is TRBJ2-7 and V is TRBV10-1; TRBD2 is a possible D gene (6 bases). CDR1 is WNHNN, CDR2 SYGVQD, per germline (reference sequence). The CDR3 is 17 residues long. V was cut by 0 bases and J by 0 bases, with 15 bases left in between. CDR3 protein: CASSESGLAAISYEQYF. The CDR3 DNA reads as TGCGCCAGCAGTGAGTCAGGATTAGCGGCAATCTCCTACGAGCAGTACTTC.

The sample holds a few counts of this clone. The V gene is TRBV3-1 (or the pseudogene TRBV3-2), the J gene TRBJ1-6; D unclear. Germline V gene sequence: CDR1 LGHDT, CDR2 YNNKEL (reference sequence). V gave up 1 base and J gave up 8 bases, with 18 bases separating them. The CDR3 extends over 17 amino acids. The CDR3 nucleotides are TGTGCCAGCAGCCAAGGGAGGTCTTGGTCATCTCATTCACCCCTCCACTTT. Protein sequence: CASSQGRSWSSHSPLHF.